These 32 T cell receptor beta chains originate from one sample sequenced in a study of Ad26.COV2.S vaccination and SARS-CoV-2 variants. Sample treatment: 15 to 20 received Ad26.COV2.S at low or high dose, single or two shots; roughly five received placebo; per-sample allocation not given. Repertoires come from day 63 after the first vaccine or placebo injection. Clones were sequenced by immunoSEQ multiplex PCR, and TCRdb holds only the in-frame ones, with some missing. Of around 450,000 clones listed, around 90% are singletons. Source: peripheral blood, taken in a trial of Ad26.COV2.S vaccine versus placebo. The receptor source for this set is a person between 18 and 65 years old who received the Ad26.COV2.S COVID-19 vaccine or a placebo.

The CDR3 sequence is CASSNGVKENTIYF. DNA for the CDR3: TGTGCCAGCTCAAATGGCGTCAAAGAAAACACCATATATTTT. The gene calls are TRBV18 and TRBJ1-3; D call uncertain. The CDR3 totals 14 residues. Trimming removed 5 bases from V and 6 bases from J, with 14 bases in between. Germline loops: CDR1 KGHSH, CDR2 LQKENI.

This clone appeared a single time. The V call is TRBV13, the J call TRBJ1-3; D is possibly TRBD1 (5 bases). The CDR3 extends over 16 amino acids. Germline-derived CDR1 and CDR2 are PRHDT and FYEKMQ (reference sequence). Trimming took off 1 base at V and 3 bases at J, with 13 bases between the two ends. The CDR3, as DNA: TGTGCCAGCAGCTTAGAAGTCGGGGGTTATGGAAACACCATATATTTT. It codes for CASSLEVGGYGNTIYF.

The chain employs TRBV27 and TRBJ2-5; D is ambiguous. Trimming left V 3 bases short and J 2 bases short, with 10 bases between. CDR1 is MNHEY, CDR2 SMNVEV, per germline (reference sequence). CDR3 length: 14 amino acids. CDR3 loop: CASSFSQGQETQYF. The DNA of the CDR3 is TGTGCCAGCAGTTTTAGTCAAGGACAAGAGACCCAGTACTTC.

The J gene is TRBJ2-2, the V gene TRBV4-1; TRBD2 agrees at 9 bases. Unmatched junction bases numbered 11, after V lost 0 bases and J lost 9 bases. This CDR3 has 17 amino acids. Germline CDR1 reads MGHRA; CDR2 reads YSYEKL. CDR3 residues: CASSQEMSGRKTRELFF. The CDR3 DNA follows: TGCGCCAGCAGCCAAGAAATGAGCGGGAGGAAAACGCGGGAGCTGTTTTTT.

The gene calls are TRBV19 and TRBJ2-7; 10 bases match TRBD2. V lost 1 base and J lost 6; bases outside the gene matches: 3. CDR3 length: 14 amino acids. CDR1 LNHDA and CDR2 SQIVND come from the germline V gene (reference sequence). Here the CDR3 DNA reads TGTGCCAGTAGTATAGCTCGGACTAGCGGCGAGCAGTACTTC. Translating gives CASSIARTSGEQYF.

The chain links TRBV4-2 to TRBJ1-5; maybe TRBD1 (5 bases). The CDR3 loop spans 15 amino acids. The germline CDR1 and CDR2 sequences are LGHNA and YNFKEQ. V lost 7 bases, J lost 2 bases, and 15 bases lay in between. CDR3 in DNA: TGTGCCAGCAAAGGGACCTTTGGAGGCAATCAGCCCCAGCATTTT. This encodes CASKGTFGGNQPQHF.

The rearrangement joins TRBV7-3 to TRBJ2-6, with 9 bases identical to TRBD2. CDR3 length: 17 residues. Trimming at V came to 5 bases and at J to 0 bases, leaving 5 bases not matched to a gene. Germline CDR1 SGHTA, CDR2 FQGTGA. The CDR3 is CASSLTSGTSGANVLTF. The CDR3 DNA sequence: TGTGCCAGCAGCCTGACTAGCGGTACCTCTGGGGCCAACGTCCTGACTTTC.

This chain links TRBV5-5 with TRBJ1-2; 8 bases match TRBD1. Germline assignment: CDR1 SGHKS and CDR2 YYEKEE (reference sequence). V dropped 4 bases and J dropped 8; count of bases not matched to a gene: 16. This CDR3 region has 16 residues. The CDR3 reads CASSPTLDRALRGYTF. The CDR3 coding sequence is TGTGCCAGCAGCCCTACTTTGGACAGGGCCCTCCGGGGCTACACCTTC.

J is TRBJ2-1 and V is TRBV5-4; 8 bases match TRBD2. This CDR3 has 13 residues. V lost 3 bases to trimming and J lost 8 bases; unmatched junction nucleotides: 4. Germline V gives CDR1 SGHNT, CDR2 YYREEE (reference sequence). The CDR3 loop is CASSYAGGYEQFF. CDR3 DNA: TGTGCCAGCAGCTACGCGGGAGGCTATGAGCAGTTCTTC.

The J gene is TRBJ2-3, the V gene TRBV7-6; 9 bases are a match to TRBD2. Germline CDR1 reads SGHVS; CDR2 reads FNYEAQ. V trimming: 1 base; J trimming: 4 bases; junction bases outside the gene matches: 6. The CDR3 has 16 residues. The CDR3 nucleotides are TGTGCCAGCAGCTTAGTCGGCGGGAGGGGGTCAGATACGCAGTATTTT. Translating it yields CASSLVGGRGSDTQYF.

V is TRBV7-8 and J is TRBJ1-3, with D unclear. V was trimmed by 5 bases and J by 3 bases, leaving 14 bases between them. There are 15 residues in the CDR3. Germline values: CDR1 SGHVS, CDR2 FQNEAQ. Written as DNA, the CDR3 is TGTGCCAGCAGCCAGCCGGAGGGTAGTGGAAACACCATATATTTT. It specifies CASSQPEGSGNTIYF.

The genes are TRBV7-9 and TRBJ2-7, with D maybe TRBD2 (6 bases). V gave up 9 bases and J gave up 2 bases, with 14 bases separating them. The CDR3 loop spans 13 amino acids. Looked up from germline, CDR1 is SEHNR and CDR2 is FQNEAQ (reference sequence). CDR3 region: CASTKTSPYEQYF. As DNA, the CDR3 is TGTGCCAGTACCAAGACTAGTCCCTACGAGCAGTACTTC.

The chain has TRBV4-3 and TRBJ1-2, with D perhaps matching TRBD1 (5 bases). The V gene's germline CDR1 is LGHNA and CDR2 YSLEER. Trimming stripped 0 bases from V and 3 bases from J, with 8 bases between. This CDR3 is built from 14 residues. The CDR3 here is CASSQDSGYYGYTF. CDR3 coding DNA: TGCGCCAGCAGCCAAGATTCAGGGTACTATGGCTACACCTTC.

The chain carries TRBV5-5 and TRBJ1-4; 10 positions agree with TRBD1. CDR1 and CDR2 from the germline V gene are SGHKS and YYEKEE (reference sequence). This CDR3 has 16 residues. The trim removed 4 bases at V and 5 bases at J, leaving 8 bases unmatched. Here the CDR3 DNA reads TGTGCCAGCAGCAAGGAAGGACAGGGGGGAAATGAAAAACTGTTTTTT. Its protein is CASSKEGQGGNEKLFF.

In this sample, this clone turned up many times. The J gene is TRBJ2-2, the V gene TRBV9; the D is unclear. Trimming stripped 3 bases from V and 8 bases from J, with 8 bases between. This CDR3 is 12 amino acids long. Per the germline V gene, CDR1 is SGDLS and CDR2 is YYNGEE. The chain's CDR3 is CASSGPGGELFF. DNA for the CDR3: TGTGCCAGCAGCGGTCCTGGTGGGGAGCTGTTTTTT.

This clone was detected only a few times. CDR3: CAWSTGQQASPLHF. CDR3 bases: TGTGCCTGGAGTACGGGACAGCAAGCTTCACCCCTCCACTTT. This chain links TRBV30 with TRBJ1-6; 7 bases agree with TRBD1. This CDR3 contains 14 residues. V dropped 2 bases and J dropped 9; count of bases not matched to a gene: 7. CDR1 GTSNPN and CDR2 SVGIG come from the germline V gene (reference sequence).

The rearrangement uses TRBV4-1 and TRBJ2-7; 12 bases are a match to TRBD2. V shed 1 base and J 6 bases; nucleotides not matched to a gene: 10. The CDR3 contains 17 residues. From germline, CDR1 is MGHRA and CDR2 YSYEKL. The chain's CDR3 is CASSQGLAGEVFFEQYF. The CDR3 nucleotides read TGCGCCAGCAGCCAAGGACTAGCGGGAGAGGTATTTTTCGAGCAGTACTTC.

This CDR3 is CASSLGVTGISYEQYF. In DNA form, the CDR3 reads TGTGCCAGCAGCTTAGGTGTAACAGGGATCAGCTACGAGCAGTACTTC. This chain links TRBV7-6 with TRBJ2-7; weak D call: TRBD1 (6 bases). The germline gives CDR1 SGHVS, CDR2 FNYEAQ. V lost 1 base and J 3 bases, leaving 16 bases between the germline ends. The CDR3 has 16 amino acids. The entire variable domain, with the rest obtained from reference TRBV7-6 and TRBJ2-7, is as follows: GAGVSQSPRYKVTKRGQDVALRCDPISGHVSLYWYRQALGQGPEFLTYFNYEAQQDKSGLPNDRFSAERPEGSISTLTIQRTEQRDSAMYRCASSLGVTGISYEQYFGPGTRLTVT.

V is TRBV28 and J is TRBJ1-4, with D perhaps TRBD1 (5 bases). Per the germline V gene, CDR1 is MDHEN and CDR2 is SYDVKM. Trimming took off 1 base at V and 8 bases at J, with 14 bases between the two ends. The CDR3 sequence is 15 residues long. The chain's CDR3 is CASSLSGALREKLFF. CDR3 nucleotides: TGTGCCAGCAGTTTATCCGGGGCTCTGAGGGAAAAACTGTTTTTT.

The CDR3 is CASSLAWGPQNNEQFF. Here the CDR3 DNA reads TGTGCCAGCAGCTTAGCTTGGGGGCCCCAGAACAATGAGCAGTTCTTC. The chain employs TRBV9 and TRBJ2-1; TRBD1 might be the D (6 bases). V shed 4 bases and J shed 5 bases, with 19 bases lying between them. The CDR3 totals 16 residues. The germline V gene encodes CDR1 SGDLS and CDR2 YYNGEE.

The rearrangement joins TRBV27 to TRBJ1-4; 9 nucleotides align to TRBD1. This CDR3 has 13 amino acids. CDR1 and CDR2 (germline): MNHEY, SMNVEV (reference sequence). V dropped 10 bases and J dropped 6; count of bases not matched to a gene: 6. The CDR3 loop reads CATATGGYEKLFF. CDR3 sequence (DNA): TGTGCCACCGCGACAGGGGGTTATGAAAAACTGTTTTTT.

The chain combines TRBV11-2 with TRBJ2-1; possibly TRBD1 for D (6 bases). Trimming removed 0 bases from V and 4 bases from J, with 22 bases in between. The CDR3 totals 19 residues. Per germline, CDR1 SGHAT and CDR2 FQNNGV. CDR3 DNA sequence: TGTGCCAGCAGCTTAGACAGCCTCCAGGGGCCCCGCTCTTACAATGAGCAGTTCTTC. Translated, it gives CASSLDSLQGPRSYNEQFF.

This chain links TRBV7-6 with TRBJ2-3, with 16 nucleotides matching TRBD2. V lost 5 bases, J lost 3 bases, and 8 bases stayed unmatched. The CDR3 contains 18 residues. CDR1 SGHVS and CDR2 FNYEAQ come from the germline V gene. The CDR3 protein is CASSRTGTSGRVTDTQYF. CDR3 nucleotide sequence: TGTGCCAGCAGCCGCACCGGGACTAGCGGGAGGGTAACAGATACGCAGTATTTT.

The chain combines TRBV6-5 with TRBJ1-1, with TRBD1 as a possible D gene (5 bases). The CDR3 runs 12 residues. Germline loops: CDR1 MNHEY, CDR2 SVGAGI. The CDR3 reads CATQPGRNEAFF. As DNA, the CDR3 is TGTGCGACCCAGCCGGGGCGGAATGAAGCTTTCTTT.

V usage is TRBV4-1 and J usage is TRBJ2-5, with a tentative D call TRBD2 (6 bases). This CDR3 spans 15 amino acids. Germline V lookup: CDR1 MGHRA, CDR2 YSYEKL. Trimming left V 0 bases short and J 4 bases short, with 12 bases between. The CDR3 region has the DNA TGCGCCAGCAGCCAAGAACTAGCTTCTCCAGAGACCCAGTACTTC. Translation: CASSQELASPETQYF.

This sequence joins TRBV7-8 and TRBJ1-3; 7 nucleotides match TRBD1. Germline lookup yields CDR1 SGHVS and CDR2 FQNEAQ. The trim removed 1 base at V and 1 base at J, leaving 4 bases unmatched. The CDR3 is 16 amino acids. The CDR3 sequence: CASSLVQGKSGNTIYF. The CDR3 DNA reads TGTGCCAGCAGCTTAGTACAGGGGAAGTCTGGAAACACCATATATTTT.

J is TRBJ2-3 and V is TRBV15; TRBD2 agrees at 7 bases. This CDR3 has 14 residues. V was pared by 5 bases and J by 2 bases, with 4 bases of the junction left unmatched. The germline V gene encodes CDR1 LNHNV and CDR2 YYDKDF (reference sequence). CDR3: CATSLGDYTDTQYF. The CDR3 coding sequence is TGTGCCACCAGCTTGGGGGACTACACAGATACGCAGTATTTT. The full variable domain, in which reference TRBV15 and TRBJ2-3 provide the parts outside the CDR3, is DAMVIQNPRYQVTQFGKPVTLSCSQTLNHNVMYWYQQKSSQAPKLLFHYYDKDFNNEADTPDNFQSRRPNTSFCFLDIRSPGLGDTAMYLCATSLGDYTDTQYFGPGTRLTVL.

This clone occurred once. This chain's CDR3 is CAISESRGRVNTGELFF. CDR3 DNA sequence: TGTGCCATCAGTGAGTCGCGCGGGAGAGTAAACACCGGGGAGCTGTTTTTT. The chain employs TRBV10-3 and TRBJ2-2, with 7 bases that match TRBD2. The CDR3 runs to 17 residues. Germline CDR1 ENHRY, CDR2 SYGVKD. The trim removed 0 bases at V and 2 bases at J, leaving 6 bases unmatched.

This chain uses TRBV29-1 with TRBJ1-2, with a possible D match to TRBD1 (5 bases). Germline V gene lookup returns CDR1 SQVTM and CDR2 ANQGSEA. The length of the CDR3 is 13 residues. The V and J ends lost 2 bases and 5 bases respectively, with 12 bases between them. CDR3 sequence (DNA): TGCAGCGTTGAAACAGACAGCATATATGGCTACACCTTC. Encoded protein: CSVETDSIYGYTF.

This chain's CDR3 is CASKSLGEWSYEQYF. CDR3 DNA sequence: TGTGCCAGCAAGAGCCTGGGGGAATGGTCCTACGAGCAGTACTTC. The V and J genes are TRBV7-9 and TRBJ2-7, with D perhaps assigned TRBD1 or TRBD2 (5 bases each). Germline CDR1 is SEHNR and CDR2 is FQNEAQ (reference sequence). This CDR3 has 15 amino acids. V lost 7 bases, J lost 1 base, and 17 bases lay in between.

V usage is TRBV9 and J usage is TRBJ2-4, with D uncertain. The CDR3 runs to 16 residues. Germline V gene sequence: CDR1 SGDLS, CDR2 YYNGEE. The V end was cut by 3 bases, the J end by 1 base, with 14 bases between. In nucleotides, the CDR3 is TGTGCCAGCAGCGCAACACAGAGCTGGGCCAAAAACATTCAGTACTTC. Translation: CASSATQSWAKNIQYF.

V usage is TRBV4-2 and J usage is TRBJ1-6; 7 nucleotides match TRBD1. Germline lookup yields CDR1 LGHNA and CDR2 YNFKEQ. The CDR3 spans 13 residues. The V segment lost 4 bases and the J segment 8 bases; nucleotides outside the gene matches: 2. The CDR3 nucleotides read TGTGCCAGCAGCCCAACAGGGGATTCACCCCTCCACTTT. Translation gives CASSPTGDSPLHF.